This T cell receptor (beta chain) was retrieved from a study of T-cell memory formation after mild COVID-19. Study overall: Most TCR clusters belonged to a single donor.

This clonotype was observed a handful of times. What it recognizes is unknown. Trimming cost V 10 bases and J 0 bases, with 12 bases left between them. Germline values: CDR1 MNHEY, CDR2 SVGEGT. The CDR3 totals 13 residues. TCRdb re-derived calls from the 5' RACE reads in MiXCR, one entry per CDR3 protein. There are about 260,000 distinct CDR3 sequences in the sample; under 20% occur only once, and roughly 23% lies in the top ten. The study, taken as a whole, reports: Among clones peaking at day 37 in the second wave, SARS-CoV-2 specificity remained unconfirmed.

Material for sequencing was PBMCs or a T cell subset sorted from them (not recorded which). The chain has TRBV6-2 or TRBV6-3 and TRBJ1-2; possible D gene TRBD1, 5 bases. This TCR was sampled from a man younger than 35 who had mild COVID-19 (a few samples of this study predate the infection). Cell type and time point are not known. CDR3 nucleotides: TGTGCCACTCACGGGGGATCTAACTATGGCTACACCTTC. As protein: CATHGGSNYGYTF.